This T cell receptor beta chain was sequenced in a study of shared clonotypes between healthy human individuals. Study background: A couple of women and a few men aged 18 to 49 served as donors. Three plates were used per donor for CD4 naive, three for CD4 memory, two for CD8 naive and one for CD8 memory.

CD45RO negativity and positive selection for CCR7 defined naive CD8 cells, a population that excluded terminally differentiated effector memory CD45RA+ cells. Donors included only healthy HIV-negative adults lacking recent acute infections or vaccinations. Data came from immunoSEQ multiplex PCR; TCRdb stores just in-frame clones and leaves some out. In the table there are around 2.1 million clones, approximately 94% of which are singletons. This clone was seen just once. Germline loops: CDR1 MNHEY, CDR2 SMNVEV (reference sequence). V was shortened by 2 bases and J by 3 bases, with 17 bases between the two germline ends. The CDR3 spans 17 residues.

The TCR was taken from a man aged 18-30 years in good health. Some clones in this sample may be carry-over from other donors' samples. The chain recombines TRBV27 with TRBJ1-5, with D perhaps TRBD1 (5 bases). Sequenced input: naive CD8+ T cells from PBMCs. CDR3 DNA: TGTGCCAGCAGTTTAGACCCAATCAACAGGCCCAATCAGCCCCAGCATTTT. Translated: CASSLDPINRPNQPQHF.